This entry features one T cell receptor (beta chain) sequence. Antigen: not known. The germline V gene has CDR1 LGHNA and CDR2 YNFKEQ. V gave up 5 bases and J gave up 0 bases, with 16 bases separating them. CDR3 length: 16 amino acids. The PCR used 60 Vbeta and 13 Jbeta primers. The data were produced by immunoSEQ multiplex PCR, yet TCRdb's version contains in-frame clones alone and is incomplete. Here the sample spans about 35,000 clones, roughly 78% being singletons. The data belong to a study of cytomegalovirus exposure and HLA in healthy donors. Study details: Out of several hundred genotyped donors, approximately 84% belonged to the Caucasian-associated ancestry cluster.

Findings and limits, study-wide: Analyses of presence and absence presupposed an approximately uniform sequencing depth across donors.

The sequence came from a male donor in good health and CMV-seronegative. The sequencing input was PBMCs. The V gene is TRBV4-2, the J gene TRBJ1-2; D not certain. CDR3 amino acids: CASSYRGVGANYGYTF. CDR3 nucleotide sequence: TGTGCCAGCAGCTACCGAGGCGTAGGAGCTAACTATGGCTACACCTTC.